This entry describes one T cell receptor beta chain. The target of this receptor is not known. This sequence may be a read error, since a much larger clone differs from it by one base. Measured from the cysteine to the phenylalanine, the CDR3 is 14 residues long. CDR3 DNA only is kept here, 42 bases in frame from base 1. V is clipped by 5 bases and J by 6 bases, and the sequence between their germline boundaries is 17 bases long. CDR1 and CDR2, per the germline V gene (reference sequence), are SEHNR and FQNEAQ. This entry is derived from a study of Graves' ophthalmopathy and Graves' hyperthyroidism listed by TCRdb under 2018. Background on the whole study: Hyperthyroidism was defined as stable when no progression to ophthalmopathy occurred within 18 months of follow-up. In total, some 130 blood samples were TCR-sequenced: approximately 42 ophthalmopathy, some 75 hyperthyroidism and roughly 17 hyperthyroidism-to-ophthalmopathy patients. In over 5 hyperthyroidism patients, the T-cell repertoire of thyroid tissue was compared with the T-cell repertoire of blood. To tell Graves' ophthalmopathy apart from Graves' hyperthyroidism, and to predict which patients would progress to ophthalmopathy, the study relied on TCR beta repertoire signatures. Once sampling was done, hyperthyroidism patients were given methimazole at a starting dose of 30 mg daily, while ophthalmopathy patients were given high-dose intravenous methylprednisolone. The independent validation cohort included approximately 19 hyperthyroidism patients plus 17 patients who later progressed from hyperthyroidism to ophthalmopathy. A discovery set of about a hundred patients (approximately 45 ophthalmopathy, 55 to 65 stable hyperthyroidism) was enrolled to explore V-J signatures distinguishing ophthalmopathy from hyperthyroidism. Summary of the overall study and its limitations: In validation, the model predicted ophthalmopathy progression with roughly 68% sensitivity and 72% to 80% specificity; approximately 12 predicted patients were CT-confirmed with GO in a median of approximately 6.2 months. No statistical method was used to predetermine the sample size, and group allocation was not hidden from the investigators. The 13-signature model separated ophthalmopathy from stable hyperthyroidism with 85% to 90% sensitivity and 81.08% specificity in cross-validation, and 80%/75% in the test set. Most of the expanded thyroid clonotypes with a frequency above 0.001 were also detected in blood, and it was suggested that the thyroid immune response may be reflected by blood repertoires.

For repertoire sequencing, the TCR beta CDR3 regions were amplified from RNA transcripts. HTBI primers and the Qiagen OneStep RT-PCR kit were used in a first-round RT-PCR, which was followed by a second-round multiplex PCR, size selection and purification. The libraries underwent paired-end sequencing with 100 bp reads on an Illumina HiSeq2000. The published analysis was carried out like this. Reads were processed with SOAPnuke, discarding reads with adapters, uncalled bases, mean Phred below 15, or no exact constant-primer or identifier match. COPE v1.2.5 was used to merge the high-quality paired reads. Unique nucleotide sequences were defined as clonotypes and aligned to IMGT TRB V, D and J references using MiTCR v1.1. Only V-J combinations with frequency above 0.0001 were analysed, covering over 98% of repertoires. For each V-J combination, a TCR clonal expansion and chaos score was defined as F50 clonal expansion divided by the chaos observed in the TCRdist matrix. Features were reduced by Welch's t-statistics and random forest to around 13 V-J combinations, which fed a naive Bayes classifier. The Morisita-Horn index was used to measure how similar the thyroid and blood repertoires were. In-frame beta chains were kept once TCRdb had trimmed the public reads at Q25 with fastp and called clones with MiXCR. A single entry per CDR3 protein holds the most common genes and DNA from its merged rows. TCRdb, rather than the study authors, made the V and J calls. The sample table records around 520,000 distinct CDR3 sequences; less than 45% of these occur just once. The top ten clones comprise around 4.6% of the sample.

Hyperthyroidism patients were newly diagnosed, were aged 18 to 65 years, and had a disease duration under 2 months. Patients with other autoimmune diseases, uncontrolled infections, pregnancy or lactation were excluded from the study. Clinical symptoms, serum thyroxine, TRAb, thyroid ultrasound and orbital computed tomography formed the basis of the diagnosis. Total RNA was extracted using Trizol reagent, and RNA quality was checked on an Agilent 2100 Bioanalyzer. Recombination connected TRBV7-9 to TRBJ2-7, and the D gene may be TRBD1, 5 bases matching. The sample was peripheral blood or thyroid tissue (not recorded which). This clonotype originated in an adult man with Graves' hyperthyroidism. The CDR3 loop reads CASSPEQVVSEQYF. At the DNA level, the sequence is TGTGCCAGCAGCCCCGAACAGGTTGTCAGCGAGCAGTACTTC.